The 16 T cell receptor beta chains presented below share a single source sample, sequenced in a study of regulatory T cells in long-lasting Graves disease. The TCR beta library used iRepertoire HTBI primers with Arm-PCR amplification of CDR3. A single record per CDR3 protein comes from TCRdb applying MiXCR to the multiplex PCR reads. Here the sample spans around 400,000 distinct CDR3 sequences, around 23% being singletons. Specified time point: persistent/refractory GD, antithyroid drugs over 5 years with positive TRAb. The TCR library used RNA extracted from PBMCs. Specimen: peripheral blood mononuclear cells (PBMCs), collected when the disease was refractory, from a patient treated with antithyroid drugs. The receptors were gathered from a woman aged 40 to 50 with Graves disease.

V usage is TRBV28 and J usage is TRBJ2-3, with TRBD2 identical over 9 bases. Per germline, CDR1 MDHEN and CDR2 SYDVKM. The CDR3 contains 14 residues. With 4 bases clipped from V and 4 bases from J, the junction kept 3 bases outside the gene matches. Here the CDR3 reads CASSSRLAADTQYF. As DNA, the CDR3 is TGTGCCAGCAGTTCCAGACTAGCGGCAGATACGCAGTATTTT.

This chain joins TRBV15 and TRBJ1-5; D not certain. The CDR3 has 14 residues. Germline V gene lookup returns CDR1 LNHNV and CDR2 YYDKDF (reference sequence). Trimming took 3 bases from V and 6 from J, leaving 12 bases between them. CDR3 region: CATSRPSGVQPQHF. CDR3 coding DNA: TGTGCCACCAGCAGGCCTTCTGGGGTTCAGCCCCAGCATTTT.

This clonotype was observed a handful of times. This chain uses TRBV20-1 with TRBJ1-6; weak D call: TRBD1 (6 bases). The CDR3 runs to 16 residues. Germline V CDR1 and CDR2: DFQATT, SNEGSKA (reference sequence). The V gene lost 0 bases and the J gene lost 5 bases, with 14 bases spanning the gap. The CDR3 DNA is TGCAGTGCTAGAGATCCCCCACAGGGAGATAATTCACCCCTCCACTTT. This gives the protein CSARDPPQGDNSPLHF.

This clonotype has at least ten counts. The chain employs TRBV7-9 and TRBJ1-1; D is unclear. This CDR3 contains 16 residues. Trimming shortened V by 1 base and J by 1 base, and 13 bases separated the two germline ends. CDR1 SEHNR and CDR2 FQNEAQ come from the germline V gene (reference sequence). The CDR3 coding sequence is TGTGCCAGCAGCTTAGGGGGAGGAAAGGGGAACACTGAAGCTTTCTTT. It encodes CASSLGGGKGNTEAFF.

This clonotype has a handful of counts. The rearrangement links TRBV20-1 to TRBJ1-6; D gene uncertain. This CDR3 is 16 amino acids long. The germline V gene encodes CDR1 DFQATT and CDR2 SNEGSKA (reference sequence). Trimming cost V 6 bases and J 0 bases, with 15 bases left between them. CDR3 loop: CSAPSVASSYNSPLHF. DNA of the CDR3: TGCAGTGCCCCATCAGTGGCAAGCTCCTATAATTCACCCCTCCACTTT.

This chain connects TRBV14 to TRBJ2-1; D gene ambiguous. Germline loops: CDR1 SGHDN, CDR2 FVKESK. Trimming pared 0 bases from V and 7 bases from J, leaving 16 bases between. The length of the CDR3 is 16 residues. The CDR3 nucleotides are TGTGCCAGCAGCCAAGAGGTGGGCCAAATATGGAATGAGCAGTTCTTC. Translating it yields CASSQEVGQIWNEQFF.

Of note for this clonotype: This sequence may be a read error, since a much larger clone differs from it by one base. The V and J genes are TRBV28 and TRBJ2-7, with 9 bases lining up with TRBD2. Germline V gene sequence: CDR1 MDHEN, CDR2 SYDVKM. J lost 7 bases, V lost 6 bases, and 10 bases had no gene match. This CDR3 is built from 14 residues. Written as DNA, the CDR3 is TGTGCCAGCAGAGTAGCGGGAGAGGTCCATGAGCAGTACTTC. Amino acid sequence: CASRVAGEVHEQYF.

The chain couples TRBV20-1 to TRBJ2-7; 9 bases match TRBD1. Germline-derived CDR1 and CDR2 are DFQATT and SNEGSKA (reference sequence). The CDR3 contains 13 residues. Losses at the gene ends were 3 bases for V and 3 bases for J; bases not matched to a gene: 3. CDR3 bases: TGCAGTGCTAGGGGGACAGGGATCTACGAGCAGTACTTC. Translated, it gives CSARGTGIYEQYF.

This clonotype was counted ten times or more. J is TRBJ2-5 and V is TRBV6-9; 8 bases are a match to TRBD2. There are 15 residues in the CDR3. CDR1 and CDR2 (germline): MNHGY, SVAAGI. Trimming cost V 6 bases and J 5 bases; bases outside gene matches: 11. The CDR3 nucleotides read TGTGCCAGCAGGAATCTAGCGGGTCTTAGCGAGACCCAGTACTTC. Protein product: CASRNLAGLSETQYF.

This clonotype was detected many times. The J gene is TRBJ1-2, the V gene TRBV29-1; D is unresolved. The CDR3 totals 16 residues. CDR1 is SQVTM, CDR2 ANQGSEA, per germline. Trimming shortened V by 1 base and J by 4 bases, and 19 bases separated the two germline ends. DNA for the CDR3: TGCAGCGTTGAAGGTCTACGGACGGTTTTTGCCTATGGCTACACCTTC. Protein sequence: CSVEGLRTVFAYGYTF.

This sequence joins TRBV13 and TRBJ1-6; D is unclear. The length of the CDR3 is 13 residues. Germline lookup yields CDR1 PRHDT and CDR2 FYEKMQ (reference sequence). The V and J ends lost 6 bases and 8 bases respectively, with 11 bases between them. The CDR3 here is CASSSGFHSPLHF. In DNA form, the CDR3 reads TGTGCCAGCAGTTCGGGGTTTCATTCACCCCTCCACTTT.

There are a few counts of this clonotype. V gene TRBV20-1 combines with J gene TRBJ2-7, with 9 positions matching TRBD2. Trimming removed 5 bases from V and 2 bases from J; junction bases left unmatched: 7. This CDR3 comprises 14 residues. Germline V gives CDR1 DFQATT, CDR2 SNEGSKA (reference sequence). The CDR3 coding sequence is TGCAGTGCTCACCCCAGCGGGAGGCCCTACGAGCAGTACTTC. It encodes CSAHPSGRPYEQYF.

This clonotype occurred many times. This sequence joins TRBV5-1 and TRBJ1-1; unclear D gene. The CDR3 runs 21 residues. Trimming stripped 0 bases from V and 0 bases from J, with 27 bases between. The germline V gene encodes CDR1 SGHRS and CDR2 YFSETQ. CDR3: CASSLALDGGPKRSMNTEAFF. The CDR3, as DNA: TGCGCCAGCAGCTTGGCCCTAGATGGAGGCCCCAAAAGATCCATGAACACTGAAGCTTTCTTT. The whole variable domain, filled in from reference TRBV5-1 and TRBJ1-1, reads KAGVTQTPRYLIKTRGQQVTLSCSPISGHRSVSWYQQTPGQGLQFLFEYFSETQRNKGNFPGRFSGRQFSNSRSEMNVSTLELGDSALYLCASSLALDGGPKRSMNTEAFFGQGTRLTVV.

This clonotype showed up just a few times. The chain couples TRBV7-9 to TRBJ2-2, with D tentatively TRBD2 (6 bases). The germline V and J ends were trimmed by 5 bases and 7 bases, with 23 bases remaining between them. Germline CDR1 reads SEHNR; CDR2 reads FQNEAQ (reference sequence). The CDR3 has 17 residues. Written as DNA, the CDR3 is TGTGCCAGCAGCCCGCCACCTAGAGGGAGGTTCGGCGGGGAGCTGTTTTTT. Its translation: CASSPPPRGRFGGELFF. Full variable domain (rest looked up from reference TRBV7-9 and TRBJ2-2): DTGVSQNPRHKITKRGQNVTFRCDPISEHNRLYWYRQTLGQGPEFLTYFQNEAQLEKSRLLSDRFSAERPKGSFSTLEIQRTEQGDSAMYLCASSPPPRGRFGGELFFGEGSRLTVL.

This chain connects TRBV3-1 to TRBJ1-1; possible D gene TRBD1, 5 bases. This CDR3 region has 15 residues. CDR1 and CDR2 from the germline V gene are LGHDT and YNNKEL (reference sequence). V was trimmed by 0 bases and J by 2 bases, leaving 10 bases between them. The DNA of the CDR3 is TGTGCCAGCAGCCAAGATTGGCAGGGAAACACTGAAGCTTTCTTT. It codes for CASSQDWQGNTEAFF.

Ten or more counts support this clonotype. The CDR3 DNA reads as TGTGCCAGCAGCTCAGGGAGCGGTCCCTACGAGCAGTACTTC. It yields the protein CASSSGSGPYEQYF. The V gene is TRBV11-2, the J gene TRBJ2-7; D possibly uses TRBD1 or TRBD2 (5 bases each). This CDR3 is built from 14 residues. V gave up 4 bases and J gave up 2 bases, with 12 bases separating them. Germline assignment: CDR1 SGHAT and CDR2 FQNNGV.